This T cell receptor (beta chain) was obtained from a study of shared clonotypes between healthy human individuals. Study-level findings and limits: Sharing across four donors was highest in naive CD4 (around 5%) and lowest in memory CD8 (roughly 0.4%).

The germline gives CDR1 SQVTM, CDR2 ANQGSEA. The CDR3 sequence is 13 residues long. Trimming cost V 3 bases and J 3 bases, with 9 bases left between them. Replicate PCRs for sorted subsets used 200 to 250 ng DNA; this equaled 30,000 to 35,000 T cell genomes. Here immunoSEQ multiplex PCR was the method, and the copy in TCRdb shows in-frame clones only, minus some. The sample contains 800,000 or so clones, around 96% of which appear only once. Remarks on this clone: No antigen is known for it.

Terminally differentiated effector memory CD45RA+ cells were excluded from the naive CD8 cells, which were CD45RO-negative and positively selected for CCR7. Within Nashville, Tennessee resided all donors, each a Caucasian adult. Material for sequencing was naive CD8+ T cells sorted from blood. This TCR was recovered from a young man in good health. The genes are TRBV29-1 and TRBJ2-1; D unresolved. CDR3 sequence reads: CSVEVGLYNEQFF. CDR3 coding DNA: TGCAGCGTTGAGGTGGGCCTCTACAATGAGCAGTTCTTC.